A selection of T cell receptor beta chains follows, all from one sample in a study of beta chain features in type 1 diabetes. Sequencing was performed with immunoSEQ multiplex PCR; in TCRdb, only in-frame clones are kept and a portion is missing. The data show about 270,000 clones, with roughly 13% seen just once and 0.017% held by the top ten. Sequenced input: naive CD4+ T cells from blood. These TCRs come from a man aged 25 to 40 with type 1 diabetes. Both conserved end residues are part of each CDR3. The D gene is left open where the match is weak. Clone size is not always given. Where it is, it says once, few, many or a class for expanded clones.

d_call | j_call | clone_size | v_call | cdr3_nt | cdr3_aa
TRBD1 | TRBJ1-1 | . | TRBV30 | TGTGCCTGGAGTGTCGGAGACAGGGAAACTGAAGCTTTCTTT | CAWSVGDRETEAFF
. | TRBJ1-1 | . | TRBV25-1 | TGTGCCAGCAACCACGGGATTGAAGCTTTCTTT | CASNHGIEAFF
. | TRBJ2-5 | few | TRBV6-1 | TGTGCCAGTAAAACAGGTCAAGAGACCCAGTACTTC | CASKTGQETQYF
. | TRBJ2-3 | few | TRBV9 | TGTGCCAGCAGCCGCCGCGGAGCGACCTACACAGATACGCAGTATTTT | CASSRRGATYTDTQYF
. | TRBJ2-5 | . | TRBV7-3 | TGTGCCAGCAGCCGAGGGTCCCAAGAGACCCAGTACTTC | CASSRGSQETQYF
TRBD1 | TRBJ2-2 | once | TRBV28 | TGTGCCATCAAGACAGGGACACTCGACACCGGGGAGCTGTTTTTT | CAIKTGTLDTGELFF
TRBD2 | TRBJ2-1 | . | TRBV14 | TGTGCCAGCAGCCAAGGGTTGCGGGAGTTAACCCAGCAGTTCTTC | CASSQGLRELTQQFF
TRBD2 | TRBJ2-1 | few | TRBV14 | TGTGCCAGCAGCCGACTAGCAGGAAGGGGGCAGTTCTTC | CASSRLAGRGQFF
TRBD1 | TRBJ2-5 | few | TRBV2 | TGTGCCAGCAGCAGACAGGGGACGGAGACCCAGTACTTC | CASSRQGTETQYF
. | TRBJ1-1 | . | TRBV30 | TGTGCCTGGAGCCTACCCCCGGGGAGAGCTTTCTTT | CAWSLPPGRAFF
. | TRBJ2-3 | . | TRBV9 | TGTGCCAGCTCTCGCGAGGTCCTAGGCAGCACAGATACGCAGTATTTT | CASSREVLGSTDTQYF
. | TRBJ2-2 | . | TRBV7-9 | TGTGCCAGCAGCTCAGGGGCCGGGGAGCTGTTTTTT | CASSSGAGELFF
TRBD1 | TRBJ1-2 | few | TRBV18 | TGTGCCAGCTCACCCCGGACAGGGGAATACACCTTC | CASSPRTGEYTF
TRBD2 | TRBJ2-3 | . | TRBV25-1 | TGTGCCAGCATCCTCCAGCGGGAGAGATCTAGCACAGATACGCAGTATTTT | CASILQRERSSTDTQYF
. | TRBJ1-2 | once | TRBV28 | TGTGCCAGCAGGTCCTTCAGGGGTGGCTACACCTTC | CASRSFRGGYTF
. | TRBJ2-2 | few | TRBV9 | TGTGCCAGCGCCGGCCGGGGTGGCACCGGGGAGCTGTTTTTT | CASAGRGGTGELFF
. | TRBJ1-1 | . | TRBV6-5 | TGTGCCAGCAGATCTTATAGCTCTGAAGCTTTCTTT | CASRSYSSEAFF
TRBD2 | TRBJ2-3 | few | TRBV27 | TGTGCCAGCAGTTTGGGCCGGACTAGCGGAAGCACAGATACGCAGTATTTT | CASSLGRTSGSTDTQYF
. | TRBJ2-7 | . | TRBV5-6 | TGTGCCAGCAGCCTTAGAGCCCACGAGCAGTACTTC | CASSLRAHEQYF
TRBD1 | TRBJ1-5 | few | TRBV27 | TGTGCCAGCAGTTTACGGCAGGGGGTGGGAAATCAGCCCCAGCATTTT | CASSLRQGVGNQPQHF
TRBD1 | TRBJ1-5 | . | TRBV25-1 | TGTGCCAGCAGTCCTGGACAGGGGAATCAGCCCCAGCATTTT | CASSPGQGNQPQHF
TRBD1 | TRBJ1-1 | . | TRBV27 | TGTGCCAGCGGAGGGACAGGGGGCCGGGACACTGAAGCTTTCTTT | CASGGTGGRDTEAFF
. | TRBJ2-3 | . | TRBV5-4 | TGTGCCAGCAGAAAGGAAGGATTCGCGGTCGGTACGCAGTATTTT | CASRKEGFAVGTQYF
TRBD2 | TRBJ2-1 | . | TRBV2 | TGTGCCGGCAATAGACTAGCGGGAAACAATGAGCAGTTCTTC | CAGNRLAGNNEQFF
. | TRBJ1-1 | . | TRBV7-9 | TGTGCCAGCAGTTTTACAGAGAACACTGAAGCTTTCTTT | CASSFTENTEAFF
TRBD2 | TRBJ2-1 | . | TRBV30 | TGTGCCTGGAGTGTACGGGCTAGCGGCTACAATGAGCAGTTCTTC | CAWSVRASGYNEQFF
. | TRBJ2-3 | few | TRBV29-1 | TGCAGCGTTAAAAGGGCAGGGGCTACAGATACGCAGTATTTT | CSVKRAGATDTQYF
. | TRBJ1-4 | . | TRBV18 | TGTGCCAGCTCACCAGTCGAGACTCCTCTTGGCGAAAAACTGTTTTTT | CASSPVETPLGEKLFF
TRBD2 | TRBJ2-5 | . | TRBV28 | TGTGCCAGCAGTGGACTAGCGACTAAAGAGACCCAGTACTTC | CASSGLATKETQYF
TRBD2 | TRBJ2-1 | . | TRBV7-2 | TGTGCCAGCAGCCGAGGCGCGGGGGAGGAGCAGTTCTTC | CASSRGAGEEQFF
TRBD2 | TRBJ2-1 | . | TRBV9 | TGTGCCAGCAGCGTAGGTTTAAGCGGGAACTCCTACAATGAGCAGTTCTTC | CASSVGLSGNSYNEQFF
. | TRBJ2-1 | few | TRBV18 | TGTGCCAGCTCGAGAAACGTCAGGGGAAGCTCCTACAATGAGCAGTTCTTC | CASSRNVRGSSYNEQFF
. | TRBJ1-1 | once | TRBV11-2 | TGTGCCAGCAGCTTTTCAGAAATGAACACTGAAGCTTTCTTT | CASSFSEMNTEAFF
TRBD2 | TRBJ2-7 | few | TRBV6-6 | TGTGCCAGCACCAACGGGGGGTTTTGGTACGAGCAGTACTTC | CASTNGGFWYEQYF
TRBD1 | TRBJ1-2 | . | TRBV7-2 | TGTGCCAGCAGCCAAACACAGGGGGGCTATGGCTACACCTTC | CASSQTQGGYGYTF
. | TRBJ1-2 | . | TRBV2 | TGTGCCAGCAGTGAAGTCCAGGATTACTATGGCTACACCTTC | CASSEVQDYYGYTF
. | TRBJ2-2 | . | TRBV4-3 | TGCGCCAGCAGCCCCTTGACAGTAAACACCGGGGAGCTGTTTTTT | CASSPLTVNTGELFF
. | TRBJ2-7 | . | TRBV28 | TGTGCCAGCAGTTTTGGACATTCCTACGAGCAGTACTTC | CASSFGHSYEQYF
. | TRBJ2-5 | . | TRBV18 | TGTGCCAGCTCACCACAGGGGCGAGAGACCCAGTACTTC | CASSPQGRETQYF
. | TRBJ1-1 | . | TRBV5-4 | TGTGCCAGCAGCTTGTCGTCCACTGAAGCTTTCTTT | CASSLSSTEAFF
. | TRBJ1-2 | few | TRBV14 | TGTGCCAGCAGCCAAGACACAGCTTATGGCTACACCTTC | CASSQDTAYGYTF
. | TRBJ2-1 | few | TRBV21-1 | TGTGCCAGCAGCAATAGGAGGAGATACAATGAGCAGTTCTTC | CASSNRRRYNEQFF
. | TRBJ2-7 | few | TRBV7-8 | TGTGCCAGCAGCATCCAGGGATACGAGCAGTACTTC | CASSIQGYEQYF
. | TRBJ2-5 | few | TRBV7-9 | TGTGCCAGCAGCAGACAGCCCCAAGAGACCCAGTACTTC | CASSRQPQETQYF
TRBD1 | TRBJ1-1 | . | TRBV5-1 | TGCGCCAGCAGCTTGGATCCAGGGGGTACGAGCACTGAAGCTTTCTTT | CASSLDPGGTSTEAFF
. | TRBJ2-1 | few | TRBV5-1 | TGCGCCAGCAGCTTGCCAGGGCCCCTTGAGCAGTTCTTC | CASSLPGPLEQFF
TRBD1 | TRBJ1-4 | few | TRBV6-5 | TGTGCCAGCAGTTTGAGCCGACAGGGCTCAGAAAAACTGTTTTTT | CASSLSRQGSEKLFF
. | TRBJ1-5 | few | TRBV18 | TGTGCCAGCTCACCTTTGACGGCCAGGGGCAATCAGCCCCAGCATTTT | CASSPLTARGNQPQHF
. | TRBJ2-6 | . | TRBV30 | TGTGCCTGGAGGAGACAGTCTCACTCTGGGGCCAACGTCCTGACTTTC | CAWRRQSHSGANVLTF
TRBD1 | TRBJ2-7 | few | TRBV18 | TGTGCCAGCTCACCTGGGACAGGAATCGAGCAGTACTTC | CASSPGTGIEQYF
TRBD1 | TRBJ2-1 | . | TRBV5-6 | TGTGCCAGCAGCTCAGGACAGGGGTACAGTATGGTATACAATGAGCAGTTCTTC | CASSSGQGYSMVYNEQFF
TRBD2 | TRBJ2-7 | . | TRBV25-1 | TGTGCCAGCAGTCCGTCGGGACTAGCGGGAGACTACGAGCAGTACTTC | CASSPSGLAGDYEQYF
TRBD1 | TRBJ1-4 | . | TRBV18 | TGTGCCAGCTCGGGACAGGGATACATACTAAATGAAAAACTGTTTTTT | CASSGQGYILNEKLFF